This T cell receptor beta chain is from a study of blood T cell repertoires in COVID-19. Trimming pared 6 bases from V and 3 bases from J, leaving 6 bases between. Per germline, CDR1 SNHLY and CDR2 FYNNEI. The CDR3 length is 11 residues. Authors' data handling: Reference gene primer amplification gave nucleated cell count estimates. TCRdb's table, derived via immunoSEQ multiplex PCR, lists solely in-frame clones and lacks some. That table supplies the V and J calls and clone size; D and trimming were determined from the DNA. The repertoire includes 35,000 to 50,000 clones, 70% to 90% of them detected once, and 13% sits in the top ten.

The sequence was collected from a woman between 65 and 79 years old in a cohort sampled during active COVID-19. Material: peripheral blood. The chain couples TRBV2 to TRBJ2-7; a possible D gene is TRBD2 (5 bases). The CDR3 loop is CASREDYEQYF. CDR3 nucleotide sequence: TGTGCCAGCAGGGAGGACTACGAGCAGTACTTC. Based on the CDR3 plus reference TRBV2 and TRBJ2-7, the full variable domain is EPEVTQTPSHQVTQMGQEVILRCVPISNHLYFYWYRQILGQKVEFLVSFYNNEISEKSEIFDDQFSVERPDGSNFTLKIRSTKLEDSAMYFCASREDYEQYFGPGTRLTVT.